Listed here are 7 T cell receptor beta chains from one sample, sequenced in a study of blood T cell repertoires in COVID-19. Here immunoSEQ multiplex PCR was the method, and the copy in TCRdb shows in-frame clones only, minus some. The table lists approximately 300,000 clones, 75% to 95% of them singletons. Sequencing used peripheral blood. Receptors were obtained from a woman in her 30s with COVID-19, enrolled during active disease.

The CDR3 DNA is TGTGCCTGGAGGGGTGACAGTCTGGCCACTGAAGCTTTCTTT. Residues: CAWRGDSLATEAFF. This chain connects TRBV30 to TRBJ1-1, with a tentative D call TRBD1 (5 bases). V shed 3 bases and J shed 4 bases, with 15 bases lying between them. Germline assignment: CDR1 GTSNPN and CDR2 SVGIG (reference sequence). The CDR3 has 14 residues.

The rearrangement uses TRBV7-9 and TRBJ1-5; D ambiguous. Trimming shortened V by 4 bases and J by 5 bases, and 6 bases separated the two germline ends. Germline V gene data show CDR1 as SEHNR and CDR2 as FQNEAQ (reference sequence). CDR3 length: 12 amino acids. CDR3 nucleotides: TGTGCCAGCAGCTCAGATCATCAGCCCCAGCATTTT. Translating it yields CASSSDHQPQHF.

This chain connects TRBV6-5 to TRBJ2-2, with no clear D. CDR3 length: 12 residues. CDR1 and CDR2 (germline): MNHEY, SVGAGI. Trimming stripped 6 bases from V and 5 bases from J, with 7 bases between. This CDR3 is CASRRVTGELFF. CDR3 sequence (DNA): TGTGCCAGCAGAAGAGTGACCGGGGAGCTGTTTTTT.

This chain uses TRBV10-1 with TRBJ2-2; 7 bases match TRBD2. CDR3 length equals 17 residues. J lost 4 bases, V lost 2 bases, and 10 bases had no gene match. CDR1 and CDR2 (germline): WNHNN, SYGVQD (reference sequence). CDR3 amino acids: CASSEISSGMTTGELFF. The DNA for the CDR3 is TGCGCCAGCAGTGAGATCTCTAGCGGAATGACCACCGGGGAGCTGTTTTTT.

This clone was seen a single time. The chain recombines TRBV11-2 with TRBJ2-5; perhaps TRBD2 as D (6 bases). The V end was cut by 1 base, the J end by 2 bases, with 14 bases between. The CDR3 sequence is 16 residues long. Germline V gene sequence: CDR1 SGHAT, CDR2 FQNNGV. In DNA, the CDR3 is TGTGCCAGCAGCTTAGGCCATGCGGGGTTACAAGAGACCCAGTACTTC. Amino acid sequence: CASSLGHAGLQETQYF.

The chain employs TRBV12-3 or TRBV12-4 and TRBJ1-3, with 8 bases matching TRBD1. There are 13 residues in the CDR3. V shed 3 bases, J shed 7 bases, and the junction held 2 bases outside the gene matches. The CDR3 DNA follows: TGTGCCAGCAGTTTGGACAGGGTGAACACCATATATTTT. Its protein is CASSLDRVNTIYF.

The genes are TRBV4-3 and TRBJ1-1; D uncertain. The germline V and J ends were trimmed by 0 bases and 3 bases, with 11 bases remaining between them. The germline V gene encodes CDR1 LGHNA and CDR2 YSLEER. This CDR3 contains 15 residues. This chain's CDR3 is CASSQELGVDTEAFF. The CDR3 DNA is TGCGCCAGCAGCCAAGAGCTGGGCGTCGACACTGAAGCTTTCTTT.